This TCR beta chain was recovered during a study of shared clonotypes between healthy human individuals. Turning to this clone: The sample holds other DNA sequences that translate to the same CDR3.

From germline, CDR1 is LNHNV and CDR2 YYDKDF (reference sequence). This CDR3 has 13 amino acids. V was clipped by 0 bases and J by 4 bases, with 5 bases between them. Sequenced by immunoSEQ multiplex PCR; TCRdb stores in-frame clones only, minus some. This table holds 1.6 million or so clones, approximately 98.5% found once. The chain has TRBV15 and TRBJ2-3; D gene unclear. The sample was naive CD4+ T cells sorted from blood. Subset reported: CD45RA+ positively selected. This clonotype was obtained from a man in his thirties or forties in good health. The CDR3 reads CATSRDGADTQYF. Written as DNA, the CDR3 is TGTGCCACCAGCAGAGATGGAGCAGATACGCAGTATTTT.